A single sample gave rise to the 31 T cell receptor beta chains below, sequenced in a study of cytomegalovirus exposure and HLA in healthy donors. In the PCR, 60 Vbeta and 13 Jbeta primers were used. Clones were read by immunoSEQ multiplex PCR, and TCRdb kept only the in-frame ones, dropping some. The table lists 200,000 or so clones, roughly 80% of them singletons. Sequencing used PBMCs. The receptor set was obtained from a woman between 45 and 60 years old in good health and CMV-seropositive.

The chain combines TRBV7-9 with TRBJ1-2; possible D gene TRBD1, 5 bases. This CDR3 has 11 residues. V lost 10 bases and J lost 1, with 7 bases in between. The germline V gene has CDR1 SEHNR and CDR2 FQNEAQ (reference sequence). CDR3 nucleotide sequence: TGTGCCACCCAGGGTAACTATGGCTACACCTTC. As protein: CATQGNYGYTF.

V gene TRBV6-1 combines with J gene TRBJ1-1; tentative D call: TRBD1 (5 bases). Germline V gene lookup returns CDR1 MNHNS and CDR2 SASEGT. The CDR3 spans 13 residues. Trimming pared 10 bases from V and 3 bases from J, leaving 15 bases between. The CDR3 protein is CATPDREDTEAFF. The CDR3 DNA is TGTGCCACCCCTGACAGAGAGGACACTGAAGCTTTCTTT.

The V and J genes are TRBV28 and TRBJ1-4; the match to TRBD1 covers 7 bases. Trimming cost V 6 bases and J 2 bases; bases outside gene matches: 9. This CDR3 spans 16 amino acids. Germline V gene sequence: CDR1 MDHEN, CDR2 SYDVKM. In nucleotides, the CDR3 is TGTGCCAGCAGCTCTCCCCGGGGACAGACTAATGAAAAACTGTTTTTT. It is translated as CASSSPRGQTNEKLFF. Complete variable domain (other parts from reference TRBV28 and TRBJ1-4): DVKVTQSSRYLVKRTGEKVFLECVQDMDHENMFWYRQDPGLGLRLIYFSYDVKMKEKGDIPEGYSVSREKKERFSLILESASTNQTSMYLCASSSPRGQTNEKLFFGSGTQLSVL.

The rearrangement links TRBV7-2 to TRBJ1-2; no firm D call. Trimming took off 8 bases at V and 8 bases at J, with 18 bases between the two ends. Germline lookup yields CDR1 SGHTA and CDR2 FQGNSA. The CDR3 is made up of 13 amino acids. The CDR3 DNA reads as TGTGCCAGCGGCCCCGGCCGGCCGGAGGGCTACACCTTC. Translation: CASGPGRPEGYTF.

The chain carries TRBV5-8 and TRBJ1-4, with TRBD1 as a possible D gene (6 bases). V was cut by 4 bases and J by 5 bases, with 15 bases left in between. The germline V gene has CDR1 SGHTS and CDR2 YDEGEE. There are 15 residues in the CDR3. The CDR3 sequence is CASSLGNRENEKLFF. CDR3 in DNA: TGTGCCAGCAGCCTGGGGAACAGGGAGAATGAAAAACTGTTTTTT.

CDR3 in DNA: TGTGCCAGCTCCCGCGGACAGGGGGCGTCAAATGAGCAGTTCTTC. This gives the protein CASSRGQGASNEQFF. This sequence joins TRBV5-6 and TRBJ2-1, with TRBD1 identical over 11 bases. Germline assignment: CDR1 SGHDT and CDR2 YYEEEE. CDR3 size: 15 residues. Losses at the gene ends were 7 bases for V and 7 bases for J; bases not matched to a gene: 10.

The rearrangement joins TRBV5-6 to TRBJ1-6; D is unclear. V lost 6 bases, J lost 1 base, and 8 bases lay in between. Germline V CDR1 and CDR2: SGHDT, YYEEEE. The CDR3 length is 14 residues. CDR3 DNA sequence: TGTGCCAGCACCGAGGGTTCCTATAATTCACCCCTCCACTTT. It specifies CASTEGSYNSPLHF.

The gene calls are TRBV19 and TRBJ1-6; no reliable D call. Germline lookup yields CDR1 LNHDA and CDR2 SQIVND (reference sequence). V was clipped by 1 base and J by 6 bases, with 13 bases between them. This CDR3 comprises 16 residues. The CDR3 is CASSIGGPGRNSPLHF. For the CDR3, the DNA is TGTGCCAGTAGTATAGGAGGGCCCGGTCGTAATTCACCCCTCCACTTT.

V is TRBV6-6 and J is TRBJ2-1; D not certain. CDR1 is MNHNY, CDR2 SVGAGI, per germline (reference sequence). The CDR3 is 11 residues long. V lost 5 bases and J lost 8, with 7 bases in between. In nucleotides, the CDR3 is TGTGCCAGCAGTCCGAGCTATGAGCAGTTCTTC. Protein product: CASSPSYEQFF.

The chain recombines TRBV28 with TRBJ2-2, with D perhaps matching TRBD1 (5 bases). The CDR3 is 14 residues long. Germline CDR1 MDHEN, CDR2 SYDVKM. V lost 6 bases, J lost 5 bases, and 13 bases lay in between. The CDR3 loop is CASRYRSRTGELFF. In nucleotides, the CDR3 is TGTGCCAGCAGATACAGGAGTCGGACCGGGGAGCTGTTTTTT. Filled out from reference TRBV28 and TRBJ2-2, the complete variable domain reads DVKVTQSSRYLVKRTGEKVFLECVQDMDHENMFWYRQDPGLGLRLIYFSYDVKMKEKGDIPEGYSVSREKKERFSLILESASTNQTSMYLCASRYRSRTGELFFGEGSRLTVL.

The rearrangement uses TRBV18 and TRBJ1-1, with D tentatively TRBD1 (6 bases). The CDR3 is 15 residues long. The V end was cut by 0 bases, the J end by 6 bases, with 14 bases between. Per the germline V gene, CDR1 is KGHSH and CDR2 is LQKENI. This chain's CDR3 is CASSPPFGGASEAFF. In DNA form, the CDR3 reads TGTGCCAGCTCACCACCGTTTGGGGGGGCCTCTGAAGCTTTCTTT.

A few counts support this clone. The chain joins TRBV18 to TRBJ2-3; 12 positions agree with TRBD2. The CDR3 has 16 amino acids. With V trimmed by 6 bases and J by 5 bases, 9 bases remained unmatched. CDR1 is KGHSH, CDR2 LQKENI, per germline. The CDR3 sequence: CASSGRLAGDGDTQYF. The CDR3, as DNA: TGTGCCAGCTCGGGTAGACTAGCGGGAGATGGAGATACGCAGTATTTT.

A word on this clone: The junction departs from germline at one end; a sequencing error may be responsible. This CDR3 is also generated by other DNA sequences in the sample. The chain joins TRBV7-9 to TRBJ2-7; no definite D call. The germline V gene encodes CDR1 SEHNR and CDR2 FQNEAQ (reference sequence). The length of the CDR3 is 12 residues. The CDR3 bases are TGTTCCAGCAGCCTCTCCTCCTACGAGCAGTACTTC. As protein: CSSSLSSYEQYF.

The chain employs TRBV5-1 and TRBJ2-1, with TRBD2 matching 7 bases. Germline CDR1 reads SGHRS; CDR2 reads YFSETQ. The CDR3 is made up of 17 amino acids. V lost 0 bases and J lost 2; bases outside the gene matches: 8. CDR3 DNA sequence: TGCGCCAGCAGCTTGGCCTTTTCGGGGGGTACCTACAATGAGCAGTTCTTC. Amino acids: CASSLAFSGGTYNEQFF.

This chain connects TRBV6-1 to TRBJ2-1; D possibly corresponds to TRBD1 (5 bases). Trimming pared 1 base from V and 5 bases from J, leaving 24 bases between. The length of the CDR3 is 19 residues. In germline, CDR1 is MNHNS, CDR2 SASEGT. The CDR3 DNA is TGTGCCAGCAGTGAAGGCAGGGTAAGACTTTTCTTCAACAACAATGAGCAGTTCTTC. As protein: CASSEGRVRLFFNNNEQFF.

In DNA, the CDR3 is TGCGCCAGCAGCCCGGACTCTTTTGGCAATGAGCAGTTCTTC. This sequence encodes CASSPDSFGNEQFF. The chain uses TRBV5-1 and TRBJ2-1, with D possibly TRBD2 on 5 matching bases. This CDR3 has 14 amino acids. V lost 4 bases, J lost 6 bases, and 14 bases lay in between. Germline lookup yields CDR1 SGHRS and CDR2 YFSETQ.

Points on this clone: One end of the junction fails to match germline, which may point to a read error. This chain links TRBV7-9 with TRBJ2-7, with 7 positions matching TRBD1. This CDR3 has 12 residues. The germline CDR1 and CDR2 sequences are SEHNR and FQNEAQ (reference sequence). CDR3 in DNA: TGTGCCGGCAGCCGGGACAGCTACGAGCAGTGCTTC. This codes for CAGSRDSYEQCF.

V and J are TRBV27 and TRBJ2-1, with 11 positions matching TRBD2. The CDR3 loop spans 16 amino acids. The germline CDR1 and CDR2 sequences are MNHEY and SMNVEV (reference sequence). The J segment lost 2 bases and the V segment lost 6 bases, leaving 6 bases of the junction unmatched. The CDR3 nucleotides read TGTGCCAGCAGCAAACTAGCGGGAGCCCCCTACAATGAGCAGTTCTTC. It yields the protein CASSKLAGAPYNEQFF.

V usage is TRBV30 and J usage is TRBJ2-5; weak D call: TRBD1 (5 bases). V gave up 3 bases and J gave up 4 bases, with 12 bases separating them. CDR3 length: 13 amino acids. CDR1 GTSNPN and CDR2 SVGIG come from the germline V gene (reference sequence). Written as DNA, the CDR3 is TGTGCCTGGAGCGCAGGGATCCCAGAGACCCAGTACTTC. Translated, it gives CAWSAGIPETQYF.

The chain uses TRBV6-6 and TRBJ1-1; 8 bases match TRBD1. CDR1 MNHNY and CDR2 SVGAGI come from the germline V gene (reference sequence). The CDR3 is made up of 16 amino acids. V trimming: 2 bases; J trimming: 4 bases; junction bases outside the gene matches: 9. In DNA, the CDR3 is TGTGCCAGCAGTTACCTCCGGACAGGGCACAGCACTGAAGCTTTCTTT. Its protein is CASSYLRTGHSTEAFF.

The CDR3 spells CSVQTSAGELFF. The CDR3 DNA reads as TGCAGCGTGCAGACTAGCGCCGGGGAGCTGTTTTTT. V usage is TRBV29-1 and J usage is TRBJ2-2; TRBD2 matches at 8 bases. The germline gives CDR1 SQVTM, CDR2 ANQGSEA. Trimming cost V 6 bases and J 6 bases; bases outside gene matches: 3. The CDR3 is 12 residues long.

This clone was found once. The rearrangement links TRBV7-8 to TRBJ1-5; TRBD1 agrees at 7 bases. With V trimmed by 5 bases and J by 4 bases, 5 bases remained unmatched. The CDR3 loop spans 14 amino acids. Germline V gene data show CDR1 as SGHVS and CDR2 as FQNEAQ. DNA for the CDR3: TGTGCCAGCAGCCCTCCAGGGGGAAATCAGCCCCAGCATTTT. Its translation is CASSPPGGNQPQHF.

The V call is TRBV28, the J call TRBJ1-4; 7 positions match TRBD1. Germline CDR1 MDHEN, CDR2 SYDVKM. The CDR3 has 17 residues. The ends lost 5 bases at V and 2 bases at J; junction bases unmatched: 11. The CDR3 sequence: CASSQTGRGRTNEKLFF. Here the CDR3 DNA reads TGTGCCAGCAGTCAGACAGGGCGAGGCAGGACTAATGAAAAACTGTTTTTT.

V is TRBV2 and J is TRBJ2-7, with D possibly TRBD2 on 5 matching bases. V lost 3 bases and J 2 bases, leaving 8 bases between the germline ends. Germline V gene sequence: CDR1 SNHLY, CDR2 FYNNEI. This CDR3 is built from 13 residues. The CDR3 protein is CASSEVGAYEQYF. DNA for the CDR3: TGTGCCAGCAGTGAGGTGGGAGCCTACGAGCAGTACTTC.

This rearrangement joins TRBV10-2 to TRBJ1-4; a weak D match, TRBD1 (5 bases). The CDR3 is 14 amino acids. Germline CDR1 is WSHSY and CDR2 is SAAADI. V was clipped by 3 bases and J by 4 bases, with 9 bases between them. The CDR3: CASSDRAVNEKLFF. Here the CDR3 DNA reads TGCGCCAGCAGTGACAGGGCAGTTAATGAAAAACTGTTTTTT.

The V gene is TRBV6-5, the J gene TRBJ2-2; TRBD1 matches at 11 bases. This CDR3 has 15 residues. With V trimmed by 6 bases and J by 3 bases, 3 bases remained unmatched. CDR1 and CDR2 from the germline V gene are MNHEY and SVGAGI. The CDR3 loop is CASSRTGGDTGELFF. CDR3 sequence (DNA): TGTGCCAGCAGCCGGACAGGGGGCGACACCGGGGAGCTGTTTTTT.

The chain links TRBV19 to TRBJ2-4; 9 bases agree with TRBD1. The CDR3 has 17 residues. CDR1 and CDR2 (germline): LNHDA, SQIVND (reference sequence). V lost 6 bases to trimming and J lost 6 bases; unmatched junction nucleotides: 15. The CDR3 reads CASRPLPGQGPTNIQYF. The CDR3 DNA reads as TGTGCCAGTAGACCCCTCCCCGGACAGGGGCCTACAAACATTCAGTACTTC.

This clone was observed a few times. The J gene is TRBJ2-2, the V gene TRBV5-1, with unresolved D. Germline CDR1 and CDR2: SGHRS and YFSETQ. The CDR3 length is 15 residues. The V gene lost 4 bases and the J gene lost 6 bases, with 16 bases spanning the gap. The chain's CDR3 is CASSTEARAAGELFF. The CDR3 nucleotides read TGCGCCAGCAGCACCGAGGCCAGAGCCGCCGGGGAGCTGTTTTTT.

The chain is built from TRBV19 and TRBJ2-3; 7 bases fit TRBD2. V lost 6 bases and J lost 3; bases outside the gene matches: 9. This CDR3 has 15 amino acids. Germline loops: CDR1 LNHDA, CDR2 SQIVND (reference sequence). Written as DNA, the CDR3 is TGTGCCAGTAGGTCCGGGGAGGGTAGAACAGATACGCAGTATTTT. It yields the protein CASRSGEGRTDTQYF.

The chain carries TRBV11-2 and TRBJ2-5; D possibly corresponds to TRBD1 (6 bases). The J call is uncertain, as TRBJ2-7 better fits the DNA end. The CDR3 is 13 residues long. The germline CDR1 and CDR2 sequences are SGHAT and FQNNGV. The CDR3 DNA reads TGTGCCAGCAGCTTAGCACAGGGTGGCGAGCAGTACTTC. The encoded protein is CASSLAQGGEQYF.

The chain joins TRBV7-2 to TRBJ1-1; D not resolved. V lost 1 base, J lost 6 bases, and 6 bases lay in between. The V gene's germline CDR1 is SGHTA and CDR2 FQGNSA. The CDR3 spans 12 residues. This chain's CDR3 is CASSLGGPEAFF. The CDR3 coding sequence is TGTGCCAGCAGCTTAGGAGGCCCTGAAGCTTTCTTT.